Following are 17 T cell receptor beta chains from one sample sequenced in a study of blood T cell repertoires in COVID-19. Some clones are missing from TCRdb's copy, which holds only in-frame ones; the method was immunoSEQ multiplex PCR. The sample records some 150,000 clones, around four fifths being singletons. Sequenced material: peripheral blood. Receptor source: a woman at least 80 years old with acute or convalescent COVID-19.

This CDR3 reads CASAETGEAFF. The CDR3 DNA follows: TGCGCCAGCGCCGAGACAGGTGAAGCTTTCTTT. The genes are TRBV5-1 and TRBJ1-1; the D gene is possibly TRBD1 (6 bases). V lost 7 bases, J lost 7 bases, and 11 bases lay in between. This CDR3 is 11 amino acids long. Germline CDR1 and CDR2: SGHRS and YFSETQ.

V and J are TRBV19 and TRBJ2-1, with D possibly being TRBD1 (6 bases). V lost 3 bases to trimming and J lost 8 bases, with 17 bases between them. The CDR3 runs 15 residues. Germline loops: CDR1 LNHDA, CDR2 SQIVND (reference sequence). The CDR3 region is CASSIISGNRDEQFF. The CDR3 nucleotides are TGTGCCAGTAGTATTATTTCGGGAAACAGGGATGAGCAGTTCTTC.

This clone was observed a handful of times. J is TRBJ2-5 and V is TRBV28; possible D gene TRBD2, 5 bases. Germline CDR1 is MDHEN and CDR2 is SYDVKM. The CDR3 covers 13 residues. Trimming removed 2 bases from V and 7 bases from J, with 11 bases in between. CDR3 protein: CASSLLAFGTQYF. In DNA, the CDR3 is TGTGCCAGCAGTTTACTAGCATTCGGGACCCAGTACTTC.

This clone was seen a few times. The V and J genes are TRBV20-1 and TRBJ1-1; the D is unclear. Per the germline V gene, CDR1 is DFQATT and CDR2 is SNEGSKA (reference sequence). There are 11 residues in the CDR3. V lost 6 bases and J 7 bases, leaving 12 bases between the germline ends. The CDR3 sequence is CSAILVGEAFF. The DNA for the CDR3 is TGCAGTGCCATCCTCGTCGGTGAAGCTTTCTTT.

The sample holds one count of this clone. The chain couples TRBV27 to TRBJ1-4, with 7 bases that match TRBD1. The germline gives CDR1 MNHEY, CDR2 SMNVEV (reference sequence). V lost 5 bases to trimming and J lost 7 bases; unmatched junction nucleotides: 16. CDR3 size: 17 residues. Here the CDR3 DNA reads TGTGCCAGCAGTCACCGGGACAGTAACCTCGGGTTTGAAAAACTGTTTTTT. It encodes CASSHRDSNLGFEKLFF.

CDR3: CASLPNRDRGGYTF. The CDR3 nucleotides are TGTGCCAGTCTCCCTAACAGGGACCGAGGGGGCTACACCTTC. The chain carries TRBV19 and TRBJ1-2; TRBD1 is a possible D gene (6 bases). CDR3 size: 14 residues. Germline V gene data show CDR1 as LNHDA and CDR2 as SQIVND (reference sequence). V lost 8 bases to trimming and J lost 8 bases, with 21 bases between them. The complete variable domain, with remaining parts taken from reference TRBV19 and TRBJ1-2, reads DGGITQSPKYLFRKEGQNVTLSCEQNLNHDAMYWYRQDPGQGLRLIYYSQIVNDFQKGDIAEGYSVSREKKESFPLTVTSAQKNPTAFYLCASLPNRDRGGYTFGSGTRLTVV.

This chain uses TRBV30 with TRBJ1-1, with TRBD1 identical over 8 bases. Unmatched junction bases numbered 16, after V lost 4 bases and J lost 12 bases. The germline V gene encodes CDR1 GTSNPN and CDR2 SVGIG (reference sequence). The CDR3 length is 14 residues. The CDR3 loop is CAWNDGQGPPASFF. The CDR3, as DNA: TGTGCCTGGAACGACGGACAGGGACCGCCGGCATCTTTCTTT.

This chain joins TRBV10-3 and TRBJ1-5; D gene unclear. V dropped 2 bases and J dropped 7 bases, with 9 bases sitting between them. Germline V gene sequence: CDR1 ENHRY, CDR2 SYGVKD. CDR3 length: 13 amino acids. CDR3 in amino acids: CAISEQTRQPQHF. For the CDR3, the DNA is TGTGCCATCAGTGAGCAGACACGGCAGCCCCAGCATTTT.

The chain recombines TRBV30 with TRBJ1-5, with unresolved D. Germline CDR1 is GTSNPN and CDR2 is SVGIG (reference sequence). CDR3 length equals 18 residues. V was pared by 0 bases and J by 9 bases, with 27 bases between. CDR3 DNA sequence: TGTGCCTGGAGTGTACGGGTGCCGGGGTATAGGGTCGATGGGCCCCAGCATTTT. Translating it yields CAWSVRVPGYRVDGPQHF.

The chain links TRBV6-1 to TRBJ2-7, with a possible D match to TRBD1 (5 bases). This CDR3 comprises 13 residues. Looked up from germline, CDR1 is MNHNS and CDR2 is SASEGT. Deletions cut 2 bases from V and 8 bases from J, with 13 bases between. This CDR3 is CASSESQGLQQYF. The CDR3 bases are TGTGCCAGCAGTGAAAGCCAGGGTTTACAGCAGTACTTC.

CDR3 residues: CASRNNNGTARSPQHF. The DNA of the CDR3 is TGTGCCAGCAGAAACAACAACGGGACAGCACGTTCGCCCCAGCATTTT. The chain links TRBV21-1 to TRBJ1-5; the table assigns TRBD1, which was not confirmed against the DNA. TRBV21-1 represents a pseudogene. The CDR3 runs to 16 residues.

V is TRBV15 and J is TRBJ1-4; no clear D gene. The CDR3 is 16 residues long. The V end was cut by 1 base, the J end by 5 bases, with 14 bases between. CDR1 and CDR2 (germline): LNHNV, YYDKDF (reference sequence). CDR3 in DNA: TGTGCCACCAGCAGAGGAGTAGGCCGGGAGAATGAAAAACTGTTTTTT. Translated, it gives CATSRGVGRENEKLFF.

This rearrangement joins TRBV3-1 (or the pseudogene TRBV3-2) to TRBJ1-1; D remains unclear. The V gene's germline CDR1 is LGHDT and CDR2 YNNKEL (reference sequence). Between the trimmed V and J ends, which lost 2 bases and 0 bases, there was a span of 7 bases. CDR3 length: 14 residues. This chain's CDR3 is CASSQSTMNTEAFF. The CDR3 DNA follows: TGTGCCAGCAGCCAAAGCACTATGAACACTGAAGCTTTCTTT.

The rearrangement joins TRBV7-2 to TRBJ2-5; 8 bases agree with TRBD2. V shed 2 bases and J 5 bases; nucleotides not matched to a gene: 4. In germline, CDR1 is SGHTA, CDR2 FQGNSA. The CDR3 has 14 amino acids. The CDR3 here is CASSLTGGLETQYF. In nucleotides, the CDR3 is TGTGCCAGCAGCTTAACGGGAGGGCTGGAGACCCAGTACTTC.

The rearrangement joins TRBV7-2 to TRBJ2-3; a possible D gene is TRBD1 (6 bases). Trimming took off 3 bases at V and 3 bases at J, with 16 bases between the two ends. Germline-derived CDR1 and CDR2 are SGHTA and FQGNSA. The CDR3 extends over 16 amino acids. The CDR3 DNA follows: TGTGCCAGCAGCTTCCTACCAGGGGTTGGAACAGATACGCAGTATTTT. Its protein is CASSFLPGVGTDTQYF. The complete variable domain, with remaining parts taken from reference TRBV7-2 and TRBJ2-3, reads GAGVSQSPSNKVTEKGKDVELRCDPISGHTALYWYRQSLGQGLEFLIYFQGNSAPDKSGLPSDRFSAERTGGSVSTLTIQRTQQEDSAVYLCASSFLPGVGTDTQYFGPGTRLTVL.

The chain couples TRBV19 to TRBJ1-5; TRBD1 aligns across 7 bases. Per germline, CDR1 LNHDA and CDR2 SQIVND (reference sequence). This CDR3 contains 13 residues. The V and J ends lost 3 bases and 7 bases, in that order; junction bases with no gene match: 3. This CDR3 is CASSIRTGQPQHF. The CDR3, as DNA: TGTGCCAGTAGTATCCGGACAGGACAGCCCCAGCATTTT.

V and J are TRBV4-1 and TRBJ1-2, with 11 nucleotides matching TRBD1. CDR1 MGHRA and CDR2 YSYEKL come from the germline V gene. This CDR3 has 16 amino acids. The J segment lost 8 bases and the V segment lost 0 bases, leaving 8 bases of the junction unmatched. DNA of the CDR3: TGCGCCAGCAGCCAAGACCCAGGACAGGGGGCGGTGGGCTACACCTTC. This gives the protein CASSQDPGQGAVGYTF.